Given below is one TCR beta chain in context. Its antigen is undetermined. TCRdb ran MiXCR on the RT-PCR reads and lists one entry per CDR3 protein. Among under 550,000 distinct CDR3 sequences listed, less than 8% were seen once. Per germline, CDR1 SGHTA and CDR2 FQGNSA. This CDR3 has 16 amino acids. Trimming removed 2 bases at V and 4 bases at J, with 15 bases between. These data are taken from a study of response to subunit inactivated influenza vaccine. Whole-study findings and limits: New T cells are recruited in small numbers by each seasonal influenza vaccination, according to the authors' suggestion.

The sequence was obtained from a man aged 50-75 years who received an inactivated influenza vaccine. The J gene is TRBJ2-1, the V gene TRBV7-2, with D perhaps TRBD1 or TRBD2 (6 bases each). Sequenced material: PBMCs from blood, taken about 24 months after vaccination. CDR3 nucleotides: TGTGCCAGCAGCTTATTAGGGGGGAGGACTTACAATGAGCAGTTCTTC. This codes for CASSLLGGRTYNEQFF.